The TCR beta chain under discussion was sequenced for a study of human T cells and chemical hapten exposure (dated by TCRdb to the early 2020s). For context, the study as a whole: For sensitization, 2% DPC in acetone was applied to a roughly 2 cm by roughly 2 cm area of upper inner arm skin. Throughout the study period of 20 to 30 weeks, patients also received therapeutic DPC doses to the scalp every week. Patch testing on the upper back used Finn chambers containing 0.01% DPC, with scoring done after 6 days according to International Contact Dermatitis Research Group standards. The mostly female patient cohort included alopecia areata with under or over 50% scalp involvement, alopecia totalis and alopecia universalis. Libraries were combined into a pool for sequencing, and differences in TCR yield between samples came mainly from small differences in library volumes within the pool. This study followed changes in the peripheral blood TCR repertoire in vivo during primary and secondary sensitization of alopecia patients to the hapten diphenylcyclopropenone (DPC). Blood samples were taken from patients before sensitization (week 0) and at 2, 6 and about 24 weeks after DPC sensitization. Roughly 30 alopecia patients provided blood for TCR sequencing at one to four time points (pre-sensitization, 2, 6 and 24 weeks). What the research found in general, with its limitations: All patients had alopecia, a presumed autoimmune disease, so their immune response might differ from that of healthy individuals. DPC sensitization did not change how many TCRs were above 1 in 1000 frequency, and no evidence was found of alterations in global repertoire structure. After repeated subsampling, changes were observed in the strength of the expansion versus patch-test correlation and in the threshold at which the correlation became significant. The number of PT1 expanded TCRs positively correlated with patch test score, significant at thresholds 8, 16 and 32 but not 4. Compared with pre-sensitization or healthy control sets, expanded TCRs formed significantly more large CDR3 similarity clusters, which is consistent with antigen-driven responses.

What the time point label conveys for this sample: patch test 1, 2 weeks after DPC sensitization. The label giving this sample's treatment or condition can be read as: therapeutic diphenylcyclopropenone sensitization with weekly scalp DPC. Blood at each patch-test visit was drawn before the patch test was applied. Eligible patients were aged 18 to 70, diagnosed with alopecia, deemed suitable for DPC therapy, and excluded if pregnant. Total RNA was extracted from unfractionated whole blood that had been collected in Tempus Blood RNA tubes. At the junction V is shortened by 2 bases and J by 2 bases; bases outside the gene matches: 2. Including the terminal cysteine and phenylalanine, the CDR3 comprises 13 residues. The DNA shown is the 39-base CDR3, in frame from base 1. Per the germline V gene, SQVTM is the CDR1 and ANQGSEA is the CDR2. This clonotype was counted a few times. It has no known antigen specificity. No much larger clonotype is one base removed from it; base qualities were not supplied.

The library was generated by RACE. Sequencing instrument: NextSeq 500. During library preparation, unique molecular identifiers were attached to individual cDNA molecules so that TCRs could be counted in a quantitative, reproducible way. From each blood RNA sample, both TCR alpha and TCR beta chains were sequenced. The authors' analysis ran thus. A median of about 87,000 TCRs per sample was observed, with a range of about 23,224 to 700,000. V, J and CDR3 annotation of the TCR reads was performed with the Decombinator software suite. For PS versus PT1 abundance plots, all samples were subsampled to the same number of TCRs (28,000). Expanded TCRs were defined as absent before sensitization and observed at least eight times at the 2-week time point. The public reads were reprocessed in TCRdb via fastp at Q25 and MiXCR, keeping in-frame beta chains. Every distinct CDR3 protein forms one entry, paired with its most common genes and DNA. These V and J calls originate from TCRdb's pipeline instead of the authors' own analysis. Recorded for this sample are some 340,000 distinct CDR3 sequences; roughly 6.9% of them occurred a single time. The ten largest make up 8.4% of the sample.

This receptor was obtained from a woman aged 18-29 years with alopecia areata. Some clones in this sample may be carry-over from other donors' samples. This chain is built from TRBV29-1 and TRBJ2-5, and 7 junction bases match TRBD1. Specimen: whole blood, collected in connection with sensitization to the hapten diphenylcyclopropenone (DPC). The DNA sequence reads TGCAGCGTTGAATGGGGACAGCAAGAGACCCAGTACTTC. It codes for CSVEWGQQETQYF.